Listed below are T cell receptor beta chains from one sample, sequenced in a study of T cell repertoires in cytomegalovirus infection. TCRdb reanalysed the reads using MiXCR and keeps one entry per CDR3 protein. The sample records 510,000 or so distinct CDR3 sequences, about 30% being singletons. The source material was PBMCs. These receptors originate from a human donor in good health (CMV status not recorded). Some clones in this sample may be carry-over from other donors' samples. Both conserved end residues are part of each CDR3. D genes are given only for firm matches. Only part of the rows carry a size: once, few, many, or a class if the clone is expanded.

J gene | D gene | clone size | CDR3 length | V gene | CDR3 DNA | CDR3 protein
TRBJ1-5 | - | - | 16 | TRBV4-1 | TGCGCCAGCAGCCAAGATCCGGCAGGGCACAATCAGCCCCAGCATTTT | CASSQDPAGHNQPQHF
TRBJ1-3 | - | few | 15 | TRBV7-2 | TGTGCCAGCAGCTTAGGGCTTTACTCTGGAAACACCATATATTTT | CASSLGLYSGNTIYF
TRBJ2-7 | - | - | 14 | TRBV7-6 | TGTGCCAGCAGCGGGCGGGACATCTCCTACGAGCAGTACTTC | CASSGRDISYEQYF
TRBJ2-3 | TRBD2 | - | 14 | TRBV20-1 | TGCAGTGCTAGAGGGGGACTAGCGGGAGATACGCAGTATTTT | CSARGGLAGDTQYF
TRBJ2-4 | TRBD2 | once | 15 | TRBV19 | TGTGCCAGTAGCGGGACTAGCGGGAGTCAAGAGCCTCAGTACTTC | CASSGTSGSQEPQYF
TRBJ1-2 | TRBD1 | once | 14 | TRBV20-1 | TGCAGTGCTTCGGACAGGAGAGAGCTCTATGGCTACACCTTC | CSASDRRELYGYTF
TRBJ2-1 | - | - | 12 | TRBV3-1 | TGTGCCAGCAGCCAAGGGGGTCTTGAGCAGTTCTTC | CASSQGGLEQFF
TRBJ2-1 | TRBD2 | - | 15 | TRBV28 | TGTGCCAGCAGCATGACTAGCGGGGGGTACAATGAGCAGTTCTTC | CASSMTSGGYNEQFF
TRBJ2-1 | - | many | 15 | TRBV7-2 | TGTGCCAGCAGCTTAGTGGGGGGGCGCTACAATGAGCAGTTCTTC | CASSLVGGRYNEQFF
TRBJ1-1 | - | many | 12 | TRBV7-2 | TGTGCCAGCAGTGCCAATCTCCCTGAAGCTTTCTTT | CASSANLPEAFF
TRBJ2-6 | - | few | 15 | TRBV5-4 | TGTGCCAGCAGGCCCGTAGAGCTTGGGGCCAACGTCCTGACTTTC | CASRPVELGANVLTF
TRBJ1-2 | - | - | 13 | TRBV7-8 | TGTGCCAGCAGCTTAGTCAGGGAAGGTGGCTACACCTTC | CASSLVREGGYTF
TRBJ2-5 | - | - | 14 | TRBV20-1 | TGCAGTGCTAGAGGTGGAGCGGGTCAAGAGACCCAGTACTTC | CSARGGAGQETQYF
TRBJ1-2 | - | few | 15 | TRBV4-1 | TGCGCCAGCAGCCAGATCAGGGGTGGGACCTATGGCTACACCTTC | CASSQIRGGTYGYTF
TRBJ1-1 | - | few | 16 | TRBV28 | TGTGCCAGCAGTCCTTTCGATGTCGGGAAGAACACTGAAGCTTTCTTT | CASSPFDVGKNTEAFF
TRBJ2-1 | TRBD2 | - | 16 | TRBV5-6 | TGTGCCAGCAGCTTGGTGGTCCTAGCGGGAAACAATGAGCAGTTCTTC | CASSLVVLAGNNEQFF
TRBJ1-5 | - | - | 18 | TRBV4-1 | TGCGCCAGCAGCCGCACCGGGACACCGAGTTATAGCAATCAGCCCCAGCATTTT | CASSRTGTPSYSNQPQHF
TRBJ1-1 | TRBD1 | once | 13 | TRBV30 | TGTGCCTGGAGCATTACAGGGGATGGTGAAGCTTTCTTT | CAWSITGDGEAFF
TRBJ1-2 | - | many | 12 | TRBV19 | TGTGCCAGCCAGACACGGGATGATGGCTACACCTTC | CASQTRDDGYTF
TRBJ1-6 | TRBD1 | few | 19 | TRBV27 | TGTGCCAGCAGTCAACCGGGACAGGGGGCGCGGGGCTATAATTCACCCCTCCACTTT | CASSQPGQGARGYNSPLHF
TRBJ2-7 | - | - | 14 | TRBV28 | TGTGCCAGCAGGTCCCGGGGGAACTCCTACGAGCAGTACTTC | CASRSRGNSYEQYF
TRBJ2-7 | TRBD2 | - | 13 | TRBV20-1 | TGCAGTGCTAGCCCTAGCGGGAGGACCGAGCAGTACTTC | CSASPSGRTEQYF
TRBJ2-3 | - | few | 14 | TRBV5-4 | TGTGCCAGCAGCTGGGATCAGAGCACAGATACGCAGTATTTT | CASSWDQSTDTQYF
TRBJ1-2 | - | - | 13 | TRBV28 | TGTGCCAGCAGTTCACCTCCGGACTATGGCTACACCTTC | CASSSPPDYGYTF
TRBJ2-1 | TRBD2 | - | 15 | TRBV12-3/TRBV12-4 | TGTGCCAGCAGTCCACAGGGCGGGGGGATCAATGAGCAGTTCTTC | CASSPQGGGINEQFF
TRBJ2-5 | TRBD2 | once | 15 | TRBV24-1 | TGTGCCACCAGTGACCCTACTAGCGGGGGAGAGACCCAGTACTTC | CATSDPTSGGETQYF
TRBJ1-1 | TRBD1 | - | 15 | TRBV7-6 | TGTGCCAGCAGCTTAGCAAGAGCGGGACAGGGTGAAGCTTTCTTT | CASSLARAGQGEAFF
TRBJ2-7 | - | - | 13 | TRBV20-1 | TGCAGTGCTAGCGGGGACCGCTCCTACGAGCAGTACTTC | CSASGDRSYEQYF
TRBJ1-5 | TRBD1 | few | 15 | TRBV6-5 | TGTGCCAGCAGACAGGGGTTTAGTCCTTGGCAGCCCCAGCATTTT | CASRQGFSPWQPQHF
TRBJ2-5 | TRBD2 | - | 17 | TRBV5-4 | TGTGCCAGCAGCCAGACTAGCGGGAGGGCGGGGCGAGAGACCCAGTACTTC | CASSQTSGRAGRETQYF
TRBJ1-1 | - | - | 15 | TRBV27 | TGTGCCAGCAGTATACAGAAAGGGGTATTCACTGAAGCTTTCTTT | CASSIQKGVFTEAFF
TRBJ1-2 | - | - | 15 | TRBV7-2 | TGTGCCAGCAGCTTTAGTCGAGCTCCTAACTATGGCTACACCTTC | CASSFSRAPNYGYTF
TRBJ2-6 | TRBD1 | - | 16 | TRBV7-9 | TGTGCCAGCAGCTTAGGACAGGGATCCGGGGCCAACGTCCTGACTTTC | CASSLGQGSGANVLTF
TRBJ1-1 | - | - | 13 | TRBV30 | TGTGCCTGGAAAAGAACCTCGGACACTGAAGCTTTCTTT | CAWKRTSDTEAFF
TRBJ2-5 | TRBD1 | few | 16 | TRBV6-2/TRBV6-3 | TGTGCCAGCAGTTCGGGAAACAGGGGCCGTGGGGAGACCCAGTACTTC | CASSSGNRGRGETQYF
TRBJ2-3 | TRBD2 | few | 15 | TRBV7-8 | TGTGCCAGCAGGCCCAAGAGCGGGAGAGCAGATACGCAGTATTTT | CASRPKSGRADTQYF
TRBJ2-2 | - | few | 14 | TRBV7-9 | TGTGCCAGCAGCTTCCCACGGGGATTCGGGGAGCTGTTTTTT | CASSFPRGFGELFF
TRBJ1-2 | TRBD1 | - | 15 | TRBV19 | TGTGCCAGTAATATCGAATCCAGGGGGTGGTATGGCTACACCTTC | CASNIESRGWYGYTF
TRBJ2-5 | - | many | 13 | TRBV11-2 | TGTGCCAGCAGCCCCGAGGTATCCGAGACCCAGTACTTC | CASSPEVSETQYF
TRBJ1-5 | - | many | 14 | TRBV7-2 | TGTGCCAGCAGCTTAGTGGAGGGGGAAACACTCCAGCATTTT | CASSLVEGETLQHF
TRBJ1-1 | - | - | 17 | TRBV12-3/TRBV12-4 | TGTGCCAGCAGTTTTTGGGGTAAGGGGTTTAGGAACACTGAAGCTTTCTTT | CASSFWGKGFRNTEAFF
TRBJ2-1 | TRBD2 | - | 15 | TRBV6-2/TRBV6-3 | TGTGCCGGATCAGAGCGGGGTCTCTCCTACAATGAGCAGTTCTTC | CAGSERGLSYNEQFF